The next 27 T cell receptor beta chains were all read from a single sample in a study of T-cell reconstitution after alpha-beta-depleted transplantation in children. It was with unique molecular identifiers that the TCRbeta library was prepared. TCRdb reprocessed the PCR reads with MiXCR, giving one entry per CDR3 protein. The sample yields nearly 3,000 distinct CDR3 sequences, around a fifth seen once. The sample consisted of PBMCs, mostly from graft donor cells, taken 60 days after TCRalphabeta/CD19-depleted stem cell transplant. The receptors shown here come from a female patient aged 5 to 17 who had a stem cell transplant for acute lymphoblastic leukemia, so the T cells may come from the graft donor.

This clonotype has a count of ten or more. This chain joins TRBV29-1 and TRBJ2-2; TRBD1 or TRBD2 may be the D gene (5 bases each). V shed 3 bases and J shed 6 bases, with 14 bases lying between them. This CDR3 contains 14 residues. Germline-derived CDR1 and CDR2 are SQVTM and ANQGSEA. The DNA of the CDR3 is TGCAGCGTTGAGGTAGGGACGATGGCCGGGGAGCTGTTTTTT. It is translated as CSVEVGTMAGELFF.

This clonotype was counted ten times or more. The V and J genes are TRBV29-1 and TRBJ1-5; D remains unclear. CDR1 and CDR2 (germline): SQVTM, ANQGSEA. Trimming left V 4 bases short and J 9 bases short, with 16 bases between. The CDR3 runs 13 residues. The CDR3 sequence: CSVAWETLGPQHF. CDR3 DNA sequence: TGCAGCGTTGCATGGGAGACCCTAGGGCCCCAGCATTTT. Supplemented by reference TRBV29-1 and TRBJ1-5, the full variable domain reads SAVISQKPSRDICQRGTSLTIQCQVDSQVTMMFWYRQQPGQSLTLIATANQGSEATYESGFVIDKFPISRPNLTFSTLTVSNMSPEDSSIYLCSVAWETLGPQHFGDGTRLSIL.

This clonotype was counted at least ten times. The chain couples TRBV7-9 to TRBJ2-7; D remains ambiguous. The CDR3 totals 12 residues. V lost 7 bases and J lost 2, with 9 bases in between. CDR1 SEHNR and CDR2 FQNEAQ come from the germline V gene (reference sequence). CDR3 DNA sequence: TGTGCCAGCACCCGCGTACCCTACGAGCAGTACTTC. Its translation is CASTRVPYEQYF.

The chain has TRBV18 and TRBJ2-5; no firm D call. Trimming took 3 bases from V and 4 from J, leaving 6 bases between them. This CDR3 has 12 amino acids. Germline V gene sequence: CDR1 KGHSH, CDR2 LQKENI. The CDR3 here is CASSPIRETQYF. The CDR3 nucleotides read TGTGCCAGCTCACCGATTAGAGAGACCCAGTACTTC.

In its sample, this clonotype was seen many times. The gene calls are TRBV3-1 and TRBJ1-3; D is uncertain. CDR3 size: 12 residues. V was pared by 1 base and J by 10 bases, with 8 bases between. Per the germline V gene, CDR1 is LGHDT and CDR2 is YNNKEL (reference sequence). CDR3 DNA sequence: TGTGCCAGCAGCCAAGTCGGGCGGACCATATATTTT. Translating gives CASSQVGRTIYF.

Within the sample, this clonotype is medium-sized. This rearrangement joins TRBV12-3 or TRBV12-4 to TRBJ1-1, with D unresolved. The CDR3 has 13 residues. V was cut by 3 bases and J by 2 bases, with 7 bases left in between. The CDR3 here is CASSLGPNTEAFF. The CDR3 DNA reads as TGTGCCAGCAGTTTGGGCCCCAACACTGAAGCTTTCTTT.

V is TRBV7-9 and J is TRBJ2-3; the match to TRBD2 covers 8 bases. Germline CDR1 SEHNR, CDR2 FQNEAQ (reference sequence). The CDR3 totals 18 residues. J was trimmed by 0 bases and V by 10 bases; bases with no gene match: 18. CDR3 in DNA: TGTGCCATCGTCAAAGGGATAGCTAGCGGGTCCAGCACAGATACGCAGTATTTT. Its protein is CAIVKGIASGSSTDTQYF.

This clonotype is medium-sized by share. The CDR3 is CASSPRPGQVTYEQYF. DNA of the CDR3: TGTGCCAGCAGCCCCCGTCCGGGACAGGTGACCTACGAGCAGTACTTC. The rearrangement uses TRBV3-1 and TRBJ2-7; TRBD1 agrees at 8 bases. The CDR3 runs to 16 residues. J was trimmed by 2 bases and V by 4 bases; bases with no gene match: 10. The V gene's germline CDR1 is LGHDT and CDR2 YNNKEL (reference sequence).

This clonotype is labeled medium-sized. The chain carries TRBV7-9 and TRBJ2-7; D is unresolved. V lost 5 bases and J lost 5, with 10 bases in between. Germline-derived CDR1 and CDR2 are SEHNR and FQNEAQ (reference sequence). The CDR3 runs 12 residues. CDR3 in DNA: TGTGCCAGCAGCCCTCTCTTCCACGAGCAGTACTTC. As protein: CASSPLFHEQYF.

This clonotype was recorded many times. This chain's CDR3 is CASSWHRDYPPLHF. For the CDR3, the DNA is TGTGCCAGCAGCTGGCATAGGGATTATCCACCCCTCCACTTT. The chain couples TRBV7-2 to TRBJ1-6; no firm D call. V shed 4 bases and J shed 11 bases, with 15 bases lying between them. CDR1 is SGHTA, CDR2 FQGNSA, per germline. The CDR3 spans 14 residues. The entire variable domain, with the rest obtained from reference TRBV7-2 and TRBJ1-6, is as follows: GAGVSQSPSNKVTEKGKDVELRCDPISGHTALYWYRQSLGQGLEFLIYFQGNSAPDKSGLPSDRFSAERTGGSVSTLTIQRTQQEDSAVYLCASSWHRDYPPLHFGNGTRLTVT.

This clonotype has ten or more counts. This chain links TRBV3-1 with TRBJ1-1; a weak D match, TRBD1 (5 bases). Between the trimmed V and J ends, which lost 0 bases and 6 bases, there was a span of 23 bases. Per the germline V gene, CDR1 is LGHDT and CDR2 is YNNKEL (reference sequence). The CDR3 covers 18 residues. The DNA of the CDR3 is TGTGCCAGCAGCCAAGATCGGGGCCAGCTATACTCTCGGGCTGAAGCTTTCTTT. As protein: CASSQDRGQLYSRAEAFF.

In its sample, this clonotype ranks as medium-sized (0.01 to 0.1%). The genes are TRBV20-1 and TRBJ2-1, with 8 bases fitting TRBD2. The germline gives CDR1 DFQATT, CDR2 SNEGSKA (reference sequence). After removal of 6 bases from V and 5 bases from J, the junction contained 9 bases not matched to a gene. This CDR3 contains 14 residues. Written as DNA, the CDR3 is TGCAGTGCGCCGCTAGCGGGTCGGGACAATGAGCAGTTCTTC. Translating it yields CSAPLAGRDNEQFF.

This clonotype was observed many times. This rearrangement joins TRBV6-5 to TRBJ2-7, with TRBD2 matching over 10 bases. This CDR3 region has 15 residues. The V gene's germline CDR1 is MNHEY and CDR2 SVGAGI. After removal of 2 bases from V and 6 bases from J, the junction contained 7 bases not matched to a gene. The CDR3 reads CASSYQLAGAGEQYF. The CDR3, as DNA: TGTGCCAGCAGTTACCAGCTAGCGGGAGCGGGCGAGCAGTACTTC.

This clonotype appeared many times. The chain joins TRBV12-3 or TRBV12-4 to TRBJ2-7; 7 bases match TRBD1. V lost 4 bases and J lost 2; bases outside the gene matches: 8. The CDR3 has 15 residues. The CDR3, as DNA: TGTGCCAGCAGTTCTCGGACAGGTTATCCCTACGAGCAGTACTTC. Its protein product is CASSSRTGYPYEQYF.

Written as DNA, the CDR3 is TGTGCCAGCAGCAAAAAAGTTAACCCCGGGATCCAGCGCAATCAGCCCCAGCATTTT. It encodes CASSKKVNPGIQRNQPQHF. The chain recombines TRBV21-1 with TRBJ1-5; the DNA was not compared with TRBD1, the D call given in the table. TRBV21-1 is annotated as a pseudogene. This CDR3 is built from 19 residues.

This clonotype was observed at least ten times. The chain carries TRBV7-9 and TRBJ1-5; 7 nucleotides line up with TRBD1. Trimming took 4 bases from V and 4 from J; bases not matched to a gene: 16. The CDR3 covers 18 residues. The V gene's germline CDR1 is SEHNR and CDR2 FQNEAQ (reference sequence). The CDR3 coding sequence is TGTGCCAGCAGCTCGCGCACCCCCGGGACAGCCAGGAATCAGCCCCAGCATTTT. Residues: CASSSRTPGTARNQPQHF.

This chain joins TRBV3-1 and TRBJ2-7; no reliable D call. Germline V gene data show CDR1 as LGHDT and CDR2 as YNNKEL (reference sequence). CDR3 length equals 9 residues. This CDR3 reads CASTQQRSV. CDR3 sequence (DNA): TGTGCCTCCACCCAGCAGAGGTCGGTC.

In this sample, this clonotype is large (0.1 to 1%). This chain uses TRBV7-9 with TRBJ2-3; a weak D match, TRBD2 (6 bases). The CDR3 totals 14 residues. Deletions cut 6 bases from V and 5 bases from J, with 15 bases between. Per the germline V gene, CDR1 is SEHNR and CDR2 is FQNEAQ (reference sequence). In DNA form, the CDR3 reads TGTGCCAGCAGGGAGGGCGGGGTGGGAGATACGCAGTATTTT. It encodes CASREGGVGDTQYF.

This clonotype was seen ten or more times. One junction end disagrees with the germline gene, perhaps due to a read error. The chain uses TRBV7-9 and TRBJ2-4; D is tentatively TRBD1 or TRBD2 (5 bases each). Germline values: CDR1 SEHNR, CDR2 FQNEAQ (reference sequence). The CDR3 runs 12 residues. CDR3 in DNA: TGTGCCAGCAGGCCCCCCCGGGGCATTGAGTACTTC. Protein: CASRPPRGIEYF.

This clonotype was recorded many times. The V call is TRBV7-9, the J call TRBJ2-2, with 11 nucleotides matching TRBD1. The CDR3 runs 18 residues. With V trimmed by 2 bases and J by 5 bases, 10 bases remained unmatched. Germline CDR1 SEHNR, CDR2 FQNEAQ (reference sequence). The CDR3 loop reads CASSLTIGQGAGTGELFF. The CDR3 DNA is TGTGCCAGCAGCTTAACTATCGGACAGGGGGCCGGGACCGGGGAGCTGTTTTTT.

This clonotype has ten or more counts. The chain is built from TRBV6-5 and TRBJ1-2; 8 bases fit TRBD1. The CDR3 has 13 residues. With 1 base clipped from V and 9 bases from J, the junction kept 4 bases outside the gene matches. CDR1 is MNHEY, CDR2 SVGAGI, per germline. CDR3 nucleotides: TGTGCCAGCAGTTACTACAGGGGGGGTAGCTACACCTTC. Amino acids: CASSYYRGGSYTF.

The table lists this clonotype with many counts. The chain employs TRBV18 and TRBJ2-3; 7 bases are shared with TRBD1. Germline V lookup: CDR1 KGHSH, CDR2 LQKENI. With V trimmed by 6 bases and J by 2 bases, 11 bases remained unmatched. This CDR3 is built from 16 residues. This CDR3 reads CASSAATGSHTDTQYF. CDR3 DNA sequence: TGTGCCAGCTCTGCCGCGACAGGGTCGCACACAGATACGCAGTATTTT.

This chain joins TRBV20-1 and TRBJ2-7; a possible D gene is TRBD1 (5 bases). Looked up from germline, CDR1 is DFQATT and CDR2 is SNEGSKA (reference sequence). This CDR3 has 14 residues. Trimming took 5 bases from V and 0 from J, leaving 14 bases between them. CDR3 in amino acids: CSAEGRAYSYEQYF. The CDR3 DNA reads as TGCAGTGCTGAAGGCAGGGCGTACTCCTACGAGCAGTACTTC.

This clonotype is categorized as medium-sized. The CDR3 spells CASSPGTGFGYTF. The CDR3 DNA is TGTGCCAGCAGCCCCGGGACAGGGTTTGGCTACACCTTC. This sequence joins TRBV7-9 and TRBJ1-2; 9 bases align to TRBD1. The germline gives CDR1 SEHNR, CDR2 FQNEAQ (reference sequence). V was pared by 5 bases and J by 7 bases, with 5 bases of the junction left unmatched. This CDR3 has 13 residues.

V usage is TRBV30 and J usage is TRBJ1-5; D not resolved. Germline CDR1 is GTSNPN and CDR2 is SVGIG (reference sequence). The CDR3 is 13 amino acids. V was pared by 0 bases and J by 1 base, with 4 bases between. CDR3 sequence: CAWSVVSNQPQHF. CDR3 nucleotide sequence: TGTGCCTGGAGTGTCGTAAGCAATCAGCCCCAGCATTTT.

This clonotype was observed a few times. The rearrangement joins TRBV5-6 to TRBJ2-3, with 8 bases identical to TRBD2. Trimming at V came to 7 bases and at J to 0 bases, leaving 16 bases not matched to a gene. The CDR3 covers 18 residues. CDR1 is SGHDT, CDR2 YYEEEE, per germline. The CDR3 bases are TGTGCCAGCGTCAAAGGGATAGCTAGCGGGTCCAGCACAGATACGCAGTATTTT. Protein sequence: CASVKGIASGSSTDTQYF.

This clonotype was seen ten or more times. The gene calls are TRBV19 and TRBJ1-5, with TRBD1 as a possible D gene (5 bases). Germline-derived CDR1 and CDR2 are LNHDA and SQIVND (reference sequence). The CDR3 totals 15 residues. V lost 5 bases to trimming and J lost 3 bases, with 14 bases between them. The CDR3 is CASSSYGTNNQPQHF. In nucleotides, the CDR3 is TGTGCCAGTAGTTCGTACGGGACCAACAATCAGCCCCAGCATTTT.